This T cell receptor (beta chain) is drawn from a study of regulatory T cells in long-lasting Graves disease (dated by TCRdb to the early 2020s). Regarding the complete study: Newly diagnosed Graves' disease patients had taken antithyroid drugs for less than 3 months. A total of about 35 samples underwent TCR sequencing, from about 13 patients with persistent Graves' disease and 20 or so patients with newly diagnosed Graves' disease. Peripheral blood TCR sequencing and RNA sequencing compared persistent Graves' disease patients with newly diagnosed Graves' disease patients. The study took place in China and was registered as a clinical trial. What the research found in general, with its limitations: TRBV28, TRBJ1-2 and TRBJ2-5 were preferentially used in persistent disease, while TRBV20-1 and TRBJ2-1 were favored in newly diagnosed disease. The authors noted that the small sample size was a limitation that may lower accuracy. Sequencing and analysis were restricted to the TCR beta chain. The study examined only peripheral blood because the primary lesion, thyroid tissue, could not be accessed. A larger number of public clonotypes was shared among persistent patients (around 3,000) than among newly diagnosed patients (more than 850). Persistent Graves' disease patients showed lower TCR Shannon entropy and fewer highly expanded clones than newly diagnosed patients, suggesting clonal expansion.

Including the terminal cysteine and phenylalanine, the CDR3 comprises 14 residues. CDR3 DNA is the only sequence kept; it has 42 bases, read in frame from the first base. The germline V and J ends show losses of 5 bases and 14 bases respectively, and no gene match explains 12 bases of the junction. Looking up the germline V gene (reference sequence) yields CDR1 DFQATT and CDR2 SNEGSKA. The intended sense of this specimen's time point label: newly diagnosed GD, antithyroid drugs for less than 3 months. RNA was extracted from PBMCs in TRIzol for both TCR sequencing and RNA sequencing. The diagnosis of Graves' disease was made according to American Thyroid Association guidelines. Patients were recruited from an endocrinology department in Xi'an, China. Each patient gave approximately 10 milliliters of peripheral blood, collected in an EDTA anticoagulant tube. PBMCs were isolated by Ficoll Paque Plus density gradient separation without further T cell sorting. An Agilent 2100 Bioanalyzer and agarose gel were used to check RNA quality, and a NanoDrop 2000 was used to measure RNA concentration.

The library was generated by multiplex PCR. Instrument used: Illumina HiSeq 4000. To build TCR beta libraries, CDR3 regions were amplified by Arm-PCR using iRepertoire HTBI primers. Before sequencing, the PCR products underwent gel purification. Per the original workflow: Across samples, roughly 60 TRBV and 15 or so TRBJ segments were identified and used for gene usage analysis of CDR3 amino acid clonotypes. Filtered high-quality paired reads were merged into contigs using COPE and FqMerger. BLAST was used to align contigs to the IMGT TRBV, TRBD and TRBJ reference genes, and CDR3 was defined following IMGT. Any clonotype with a frequency above 0.1% was classified as a highly expanded clone. Shannon entropy served as the measure of repertoire diversity, while the Gini coefficient captured V-J evenness. A clonotype was considered public if more than one individual shared it. In TCRdb, the public reads were trimmed at Q25 with fastp and aligned with MiXCR, with productive beta chains retained. One record per CDR3 amino acid sequence lists the most common genes and DNA. These V and J calls originate from TCRdb's pipeline instead of the authors' own analysis. The sample yields about 330,000 distinct CDR3 sequences; around 15% were counted once. Clones ranked in the top ten supply 20% of the sample.

This clonotype has just a few counts. The antigen it recognizes is unknown. One base away lies a much larger clone, so this may be a sequencing read error. These data are also associated with another study on T cells in Graves' hyperthyroidism and ophthalmopathy. Looking at the second paper: Stable Graves' hyperthyroidism was defined as the absence of progression to ophthalmopathy over 18 months of follow-up. The hyperthyroidism patients were between 18 and 65 years old and newly diagnosed, with a disease duration of less than 2 months. Exclusion was applied to patients with uncontrolled infections, other autoimmune diseases, pregnancy or lactation. Clinical symptoms, serum thyroxine and TRAb, thyroid ultrasound, and orbital computed tomography formed the basis for the diagnoses. For the first round of RT-PCR on the TCR CDR3, the HTBI primer set was used together with the Qiagen OneStep RT-PCR kit. Blood samples also contained most of the expanded thyroid clonotypes (frequency above 0.001), which suggests that blood repertoires may reflect thyroid immune responses. Ophthalmopathy was separated from stable hyperthyroidism by a 13 V-J signature model, with over 85% sensitivity and 81% to 82% specificity obtained in cross-validation and 80%/75% obtained in testing. In validation, the model predicted progression to ophthalmopathy a median of roughly 6.1 months before onset, with 65% to 71% sensitivity and roughly 73% specificity. TCR V-J signatures able to tell the groups apart were searched for in a discovery cohort of 90 to 100 patients, of whom under 45 had Graves' ophthalmopathy and around 58 had stable Graves' hyperthyroidism. Whether ophthalmopathy could be predicted prospectively was tested in an independent validation cohort made up of 18 hyperthyroidism patients plus 17 patients who later progressed to ophthalmopathy. The approximately 98 discovery patients were randomly divided into training and test sets at a 7:3 ratio. In addition, the study compared T-cell repertoires in thyroid tissue and in blood from roughly 6 Graves' hyperthyroidism patients. Following sampling, methimazole starting at 30 mg daily was given to hyperthyroidism patients, and high-dose intravenous methylprednisolone was given to ophthalmopathy patients. Libraries were constructed in a second round of multiplex PCR, after which size selection and purification were carried out. Paired-end sequencing of the libraries was performed with 100 bp reads on an Illumina HiSeq2000. SOAPnuke was used to process the raw data, with reads discarded if the reads contained adapters or uncalled bases, had a mean Phred below 15, or lacked an exact constant-primer or identifier match. COPE v1.2.5 was used to merge high-quality paired reads, and clonotypes were defined as unique nucleotide sequences. Clonotypes were aligned to IMGT TRBV, TRBD and TRBJ reference segments using MiTCR v1.1. The analysis included only V-J combinations with a frequency above 0.0001, which together covered 99.2% of the repertoires. A TCS score was defined as the ratio between F50 (clonal expansion) and ExV (chaos), using BLOSUM62-based TCRdist between CDR3 peptides within each V-J. Welch's t-statistics and random forest reduced roughly 530 V-J features to 10 to 15, which were used in a naive Bayes classifier (R e1071). No statistical method was used to set the sample size in advance, and investigators knew the group allocation. The paper reports TCR Vbeta CDR3 sequencing of over 120 peripheral blood samples: 43 ophthalmopathy, 70 to 85 hyperthyroidism and roughly 17 progressor patients.

This sequence was found in a woman younger than 30 with Graves disease. Donor details come from another sample of the same person, matched by shared clones. The rearrangement combines TRBV20-1 with TRBJ2-1; 13 central bases correspond to TRBD2. The source was peripheral blood mononuclear cells (PBMCs), collected at new diagnosis, from a patient treated with antithyroid drugs. The encoded CDR3 is CSAQPELAGGAKFF. The nucleotide sequence reads as follows: TGCAGTGCTCAACCGGAACTAGCGGGAGGGGCGAAGTTCTTC.